This T cell receptor (beta chain) was captured in a study of blood T cell repertoires in COVID-19. Overall study: PBMCs, B-cell-depleted T cells, or T cells provided the cDNA or gDNA that made up the material.

In terms of age and location, participants ranged from about 18 to 95 years and lived in under 30 US areas. CDR1 is LGHDT and CDR2 is YNNKEL in the germline V gene (reference sequence). The V gene lost 4 bases and the J gene lost 13 bases, with 19 bases spanning the gap. This CDR3 is 13 amino acids long. Original methodology: Counts of nucleated cells, estimated from reference gene primer amplification, were obtained. Profiling relied on immunoSEQ multiplex PCR, and the TCRdb table lists in-frame clones only, not all of them. The V and J calls and clone size are taken from that table; D and trimming were inferred from the DNA. Among about 440,000 clones listed, about 92% were seen once.

The J gene is TRBJ1-2, the V gene TRBV3-1 (or the pseudogene TRBV3-2); possible D gene TRBD1, 6 bases. The clonotype originates from a man younger than 35 who had recovered from COVID-19. Material for sequencing was PBMCs or T cells enriched from blood (not recorded which). CDR3 coding DNA: TGTGCCAGCAGCCGGCCGGACAGTTTAATCGGCACCTTC. It translates to CASSRPDSLIGTF.